This T cell receptor beta chain is drawn from a study of T cells after yellow fever vaccination. Researchers made TCR cDNA using 5'RACE template switching, and this step added a universal primer site and UMIs. From the 5' RACE reads, TCRdb called clonotypes with MiXCR, one entry per CDR3 protein. The sample consists of roughly 65,000 distinct CDR3 sequences, 5% to 6.5% of them appearing once. General observations from the study: Some clonotypes, a small share, were shared between CD4 and CD8 compartments.

Germline loops: CDR1 LNHDA, CDR2 SQIVND (reference sequence). The ends were cut back, 8 bases at V and 7 bases at J, with 12 bases in the middle. The CDR3 length is 12 residues. Comment on this clonotype: Its cognate antigen is unknown.

The sample here was CD4+ T cells sorted from PBMCs, taken less than 18 days after the first yellow fever vaccination. The TCR sequence derives from a man between 18 and 35 years old who received the YFV17D yellow fever vaccine. This chain joins TRBV19 and TRBJ2-1, with D perhaps matching TRBD2 (6 bases). As DNA, the CDR3 is TGTGCCAGTGGGACTCCCCCAAATGAGCAGTTCTTC. This translates into CASGTPPNEQFF.